This T cell receptor beta chain was recorded in a study of CD8 T cells in ankylosing spondylitis. TCRdb redid the calling of the 5' RACE reads with MiXCR, one entry per CDR3 protein. The sample records about 240,000 distinct CDR3 sequences, 8.2% being singletons. This clonotype showed up many times. This sequence originates from a female donor with ankylosing spondylitis or in good health (not recorded which). Sequenced: blood, either unsorted or a sorted T cell fraction (not recorded which).

CDR3 amino acids: CASSQDLPGPLNTGELFF. CDR3 sequence (DNA): TGCGCCAGCAGCCAAGATCTTCCGGGACCCTTAAACACCGGGGAGCTGTTTTTT. The J gene is TRBJ2-2, the V gene TRBV4-3; D possibly uses TRBD1 or TRBD2 (5 bases each). The germline gives CDR1 LGHNA, CDR2 YSLEER. V lost 0 bases and J 2 bases, leaving 16 bases between the germline ends. The CDR3 is 18 amino acids.